This TCR beta chain was identified in a study of PD-1 blockade in classical Hodgkin lymphoma. Each patient experienced a relapse that followed autologous stem cell transplantation, and brentuximab vedotin exposure varied. As to this clone: The antigen is undetermined.

Clones were read by immunoSEQ multiplex PCR, and TCRdb kept only the in-frame ones, dropping some. Of 84,000 or so clones listed, 80% to 95% are singletons. V lost 6 bases and J 3 bases, leaving 5 bases between the germline ends. Germline V lookup: CDR1 DFQATT, CDR2 SNEGSKA (reference sequence). The CDR3 sequence is 10 residues long. Study findings and constraints: TCR diversity in CD4+, not CD8+, cells rose significantly by C4D1.

The genes are TRBV20-1 and TRBJ2-5; no firm D call. Sequenced here: peripheral blood mononuclear cells (PBMCs), sampled before the second cycle of nivolumab. This TCR was sampled from a human donor with classical Hodgkin lymphoma. The CDR3, as DNA: TGCAGTGCGATAAAAGAGACCCAGTACTTC. It translates to CSAIKETQYF.